The 24 T cell receptor beta chains given below trace back to one sample, sequenced in a study of blood T cell repertoires in COVID-19 (dated by TCRdb to the early 2020s). The method behind the library was the immunoSEQ multiplex PCR assay. TCRdb obtained this table from immuneACCESS and retained in-frame rearrangements with V and J assigned. These tables miss some clones; where compared with another copy, unresolved V genes account for less than half of the shortfall, and the remainder is unexplained. For this sample there are 32,000 or so clones; 88% appear just once. The biggest ten clones account for 6.3% of the sample. Sequenced input: peripheral blood. Receptors were obtained from a human donor in a cohort sampled during active COVID-19.

This chain uses TRBV6-5 with TRBJ2-5; 9 nucleotides agree with TRBD1. V shed 0 bases, J shed 6 bases, and the junction held 5 bases outside the gene matches. The CDR3 has 15 amino acids. Germline lookup yields CDR1 MNHEY and CDR2 SVGAGI. The CDR3 nucleotides read TGTGCCAGCAGTTACTCGGGACAGGGAGGTCAGACCCAGTACTTC. Protein sequence: CASSYSGQGGQTQYF.

The gene calls are TRBV14 and TRBJ1-2, with D maybe TRBD1 (6 bases). Trimming took 2 bases from V and 4 from J, leaving 11 bases between them. The CDR3 consists of 14 residues. Germline CDR1 is SGHDN and CDR2 is FVKESK. CDR3 in DNA: TGTGCCAGCAGCCAATACGCGGGGGCCTATGGCTACACCTTC. Protein product: CASSQYAGAYGYTF.

V gene TRBV19 combines with J gene TRBJ2-5; tentatively, D is TRBD2 (7 bases). This CDR3 comprises 14 residues. The V gene's germline CDR1 is LNHDA and CDR2 SQIVND (reference sequence). The germline V and J ends were trimmed by 4 bases and 5 bases, with 14 bases remaining between them. Here the CDR3 reads CASSKRGGLETQYF. The CDR3 DNA sequence: TGTGCCAGTAGTAAGAGGGGGGGCCTTGAGACCCAGTACTTC.

The rearrangement joins TRBV28 to TRBJ2-1; 9 bases agree with TRBD1. The CDR3 is 15 amino acids. Per the germline V gene, CDR1 is MDHEN and CDR2 is SYDVKM. Trimming at V came to 3 bases and at J to 9 bases, leaving 9 bases not matched to a gene. In DNA, the CDR3 is TGTGCCAGCAGTTTTAGGGGCACAGGGGGCATTGAGCAGTTCTTC. It is translated as CASSFRGTGGIEQFF.

The gene calls are TRBV19 and TRBJ2-2; 9 positions agree with TRBD2. With V trimmed by 3 bases and J by 6 bases, 14 bases remained unmatched. The germline V gene encodes CDR1 LNHDA and CDR2 SQIVND (reference sequence). The CDR3 has 18 amino acids. The chain's CDR3 is CASSIRIGSSGRAGELFF. The CDR3 DNA reads as TGTGCCAGTAGTATCCGAATCGGTAGTAGCGGGAGAGCCGGGGAGCTGTTTTTT.

This chain links TRBV9 with TRBJ2-1, with a weak D call TRBD1 (7 bases). Germline-derived CDR1 and CDR2 are SGDLS and YYNGEE. The ends were cut back, 6 bases at V and 5 bases at J, with 15 bases in the middle. CDR3 size: 14 residues. CDR3 amino acids: CASNEAGGNNEQFF. In DNA, the CDR3 is TGTGCCAGCAACGAAGCAGGGGGGAACAATGAGCAGTTCTTC.

The rearrangement joins TRBV6-6 to TRBJ2-7; maybe TRBD2 (5 bases). CDR3 size: 12 residues. CDR1 is MNHNY, CDR2 SVGAGI, per germline (reference sequence). Between the trimmed V and J ends, which lost 2 bases and 4 bases, there was a span of 6 bases. CDR3 sequence (DNA): TGTGCCAGCAGTTACGAGGGTTACGAGCAGTACTTC. It specifies CASSYEGYEQYF.

The chain combines TRBV19 with TRBJ1-5; D gene unclear. The V gene lost 5 bases and the J gene lost 2 bases, with 13 bases spanning the gap. Per germline, CDR1 LNHDA and CDR2 SQIVND (reference sequence). The CDR3 sequence is 15 residues long. Here the CDR3 reads CASSVERRGNQPQHF. CDR3 DNA: TGTGCCAGTAGTGTCGAGCGACGGGGCAATCAGCCCCAGCATTTT.

The chain couples TRBV5-4 to TRBJ2-1; a weak D match, TRBD2 (5 bases). V was pared by 3 bases and J by 2 bases, with 12 bases between. CDR3 length equals 15 residues. Germline CDR1 SGHNT, CDR2 YYREEE (reference sequence). As DNA, the CDR3 is TGTGCCAGCAGCTCGGCGCTAGCACCCTACAATGAGCAGTTCTTC. It codes for CASSSALAPYNEQFF.

V gene TRBV28 combines with J gene TRBJ1-1; TRBD1 is a possible D gene (6 bases). In germline, CDR1 is MDHEN, CDR2 SYDVKM. The CDR3 sequence is 13 residues long. V lost 7 bases and J 4 bases, leaving 13 bases between the germline ends. The CDR3 region has the DNA TGTGCCAGCACCTTCACACAGGGCACTGAAGCTTTCTTT. Protein product: CASTFTQGTEAFF.

This clone was seen a single time. V gene TRBV5-1 combines with J gene TRBJ1-2; 7 bases are a match to TRBD1. The germline V gene encodes CDR1 SGHRS and CDR2 YFSETQ. This CDR3 has 13 residues. V lost 4 bases, J lost 4 bases, and 4 bases stayed unmatched. The CDR3 nucleotides read TGCGCCAGCAGCACCCGACAGGGCTATGGCTACACCTTC. Amino acids: CASSTRQGYGYTF.

V gene TRBV12-3 or TRBV12-4 combines with J gene TRBJ1-3; D is ambiguous. CDR3 length: 13 amino acids. Trimming left V 0 bases short and J 4 bases short, with 4 bases between. The CDR3, as DNA: TGTGCCAGCAGTTTAGCGGAGGGAAACACCATATATTTT. This sequence encodes CASSLAEGNTIYF.

The CDR3 is CASSRDLVGTDTQYF. CDR3 in DNA: TGCGCCAGCAGTCGCGATCTAGTGGGCACAGATACGCAGTATTTT. The chain has TRBV10-1 and TRBJ2-3; D unclear. The CDR3 spans 15 residues. V shed 5 bases and J shed 1 base, with 13 bases lying between them. Germline V gene lookup returns CDR1 WNHNN and CDR2 SYGVQD (reference sequence).

The chain has TRBV5-4 and TRBJ2-1, with TRBD2 identical over 12 bases. CDR3 length: 16 amino acids. Germline V gene lookup returns CDR1 SGHNT and CDR2 YYREEE (reference sequence). With V trimmed by 4 bases and J by 2 bases, 4 bases remained unmatched. This CDR3 reads CASSPRLAGAYNEQFF. CDR3 nucleotide sequence: TGTGCCAGCAGCCCCCGACTAGCGGGAGCCTACAATGAGCAGTTCTTC.

V and J are TRBV4-1 and TRBJ2-1; D is possibly TRBD1 (6 bases). Germline V lookup: CDR1 MGHRA, CDR2 YSYEKL. CDR3 length: 12 amino acids. The V end was cut by 2 bases, the J end by 16 bases, with 15 bases between. CDR3 sequence reads: CASSQPQGRQFF. CDR3 DNA sequence: TGCGCCAGCAGCCAACCACAGGGTCGGCAATTCTTC.

V gene TRBV5-1 combines with J gene TRBJ2-1, with 7 nucleotides matching TRBD1. The CDR3 is made up of 15 amino acids. Germline CDR1 is SGHRS and CDR2 is YFSETQ. The V gene end was trimmed by 4 bases and the J gene end by 7 bases; junction bases not matched to a gene: 11. CDR3 in amino acids: CASSRTGTELNEQFF. As DNA, the CDR3 is TGCGCCAGCAGCCGGACCGGGACAGAACTTAATGAGCAGTTCTTC.

The sample holds one count of this clone. This chain joins TRBV7-2 and TRBJ1-2; 7 nucleotides match TRBD1. The CDR3 length is 14 residues. V gave up 5 bases and J gave up 5 bases; unmatched junction bases: 8. The germline CDR1 and CDR2 sequences are SGHTA and FQGNSA. The CDR3 protein is CASSARTGVYGYTF. The DNA for the CDR3 is TGTGCCAGCAGCGCCCGAACAGGGGTTTATGGCTACACCTTC.

The V call is TRBV5-1, the J call TRBJ2-5; possibly TRBD2 for D (6 bases). The CDR3 spans 15 residues. Germline-derived CDR1 and CDR2 are SGHRS and YFSETQ. The ends were cut back, 4 bases at V and 5 bases at J, with 18 bases in the middle. CDR3 in DNA: TGCGCCAGCAGCCCGGGAGACGGGGGATGGGAGACCCAGTACTTC. It codes for CASSPGDGGWETQYF.

V usage is TRBV5-1 and J usage is TRBJ1-2, with D unclear. In germline, CDR1 is SGHRS, CDR2 YFSETQ. This CDR3 is 12 amino acids long. Trimming removed 7 bases at V and 1 base at J, with 8 bases between. CDR3: CASGQLNYGYTF. CDR3 nucleotides: TGCGCCAGCGGTCAACTTAACTATGGCTACACCTTC.

The V and J genes are TRBV2 and TRBJ2-1, with D possibly matching TRBD2 (6 bases). The CDR3 sequence is 12 residues long. V dropped 7 bases and J dropped 8 bases, with 12 bases sitting between them. CDR1 SNHLY and CDR2 FYNNEI come from the germline V gene. Here the CDR3 reads CASKEGLDEQFF. DNA for the CDR3: TGTGCCAGCAAGGAGGGGCTTGATGAGCAGTTCTTC. The complete variable domain, with remaining parts taken from reference TRBV2 and TRBJ2-1, reads EPEVTQTPSHQVTQMGQEVILRCVPISNHLYFYWYRQILGQKVEFLVSFYNNEISEKSEIFDDQFSVERPDGSNFTLKIRSTKLEDSAMYFCASKEGLDEQFFGPGTRLTVL.

The rearrangement uses TRBV6-2 or TRBV6-3 and TRBJ1-2, with D perhaps TRBD1 (5 bases). The germline CDR1 and CDR2 sequences are MNHEY and SVGEGT. The CDR3 loop spans 17 amino acids. Trimming took off 2 bases at V and 5 bases at J, with 21 bases between the two ends. The CDR3 reads CASSYPSGVYALYGYTF. For the CDR3, the DNA is TGTGCCAGCAGTTACCCGTCGGGGGTTTATGCACTATATGGCTACACCTTC.

The rearrangement joins TRBV2 to TRBJ2-7; TRBD1 is a possible D gene (7 bases). This CDR3 has 16 residues. Germline V gene sequence: CDR1 SNHLY, CDR2 FYNNEI. Between the trimmed V and J ends, which lost 9 bases and 4 bases, there was a span of 25 bases. CDR3 protein: CASTNPGGLRVYEQYF. CDR3 nucleotide sequence: TGTGCCAGTACAAACCCAGGGGGGTTACGGGTTTACGAGCAGTACTTC.

The CDR3 DNA reads as TGTGCCAGCAGCTTAGTGAGGGGGAGCTCCTACGAGCAGTACTTC. The encoded protein is CASSLVRGSSYEQYF. V and J are TRBV13 and TRBJ2-7, with D tentatively TRBD1 (6 bases). The CDR3 contains 15 residues. The ends were cut back, 1 base at V and 0 bases at J, with 10 bases in the middle. Germline V gene sequence: CDR1 PRHDT, CDR2 FYEKMQ (reference sequence).

This chain joins TRBV7-9 and TRBJ1-2; the D gene is possibly TRBD1 (6 bases). Trimming stripped 4 bases from V and 1 base from J, with 7 bases between. The CDR3 is 13 residues long. Germline V gene sequence: CDR1 SEHNR, CDR2 FQNEAQ (reference sequence). CDR3 residues: CASSSDSNYGYTF. The CDR3 DNA follows: TGTGCCAGCAGCTCGGACAGTAACTATGGCTACACCTTC.